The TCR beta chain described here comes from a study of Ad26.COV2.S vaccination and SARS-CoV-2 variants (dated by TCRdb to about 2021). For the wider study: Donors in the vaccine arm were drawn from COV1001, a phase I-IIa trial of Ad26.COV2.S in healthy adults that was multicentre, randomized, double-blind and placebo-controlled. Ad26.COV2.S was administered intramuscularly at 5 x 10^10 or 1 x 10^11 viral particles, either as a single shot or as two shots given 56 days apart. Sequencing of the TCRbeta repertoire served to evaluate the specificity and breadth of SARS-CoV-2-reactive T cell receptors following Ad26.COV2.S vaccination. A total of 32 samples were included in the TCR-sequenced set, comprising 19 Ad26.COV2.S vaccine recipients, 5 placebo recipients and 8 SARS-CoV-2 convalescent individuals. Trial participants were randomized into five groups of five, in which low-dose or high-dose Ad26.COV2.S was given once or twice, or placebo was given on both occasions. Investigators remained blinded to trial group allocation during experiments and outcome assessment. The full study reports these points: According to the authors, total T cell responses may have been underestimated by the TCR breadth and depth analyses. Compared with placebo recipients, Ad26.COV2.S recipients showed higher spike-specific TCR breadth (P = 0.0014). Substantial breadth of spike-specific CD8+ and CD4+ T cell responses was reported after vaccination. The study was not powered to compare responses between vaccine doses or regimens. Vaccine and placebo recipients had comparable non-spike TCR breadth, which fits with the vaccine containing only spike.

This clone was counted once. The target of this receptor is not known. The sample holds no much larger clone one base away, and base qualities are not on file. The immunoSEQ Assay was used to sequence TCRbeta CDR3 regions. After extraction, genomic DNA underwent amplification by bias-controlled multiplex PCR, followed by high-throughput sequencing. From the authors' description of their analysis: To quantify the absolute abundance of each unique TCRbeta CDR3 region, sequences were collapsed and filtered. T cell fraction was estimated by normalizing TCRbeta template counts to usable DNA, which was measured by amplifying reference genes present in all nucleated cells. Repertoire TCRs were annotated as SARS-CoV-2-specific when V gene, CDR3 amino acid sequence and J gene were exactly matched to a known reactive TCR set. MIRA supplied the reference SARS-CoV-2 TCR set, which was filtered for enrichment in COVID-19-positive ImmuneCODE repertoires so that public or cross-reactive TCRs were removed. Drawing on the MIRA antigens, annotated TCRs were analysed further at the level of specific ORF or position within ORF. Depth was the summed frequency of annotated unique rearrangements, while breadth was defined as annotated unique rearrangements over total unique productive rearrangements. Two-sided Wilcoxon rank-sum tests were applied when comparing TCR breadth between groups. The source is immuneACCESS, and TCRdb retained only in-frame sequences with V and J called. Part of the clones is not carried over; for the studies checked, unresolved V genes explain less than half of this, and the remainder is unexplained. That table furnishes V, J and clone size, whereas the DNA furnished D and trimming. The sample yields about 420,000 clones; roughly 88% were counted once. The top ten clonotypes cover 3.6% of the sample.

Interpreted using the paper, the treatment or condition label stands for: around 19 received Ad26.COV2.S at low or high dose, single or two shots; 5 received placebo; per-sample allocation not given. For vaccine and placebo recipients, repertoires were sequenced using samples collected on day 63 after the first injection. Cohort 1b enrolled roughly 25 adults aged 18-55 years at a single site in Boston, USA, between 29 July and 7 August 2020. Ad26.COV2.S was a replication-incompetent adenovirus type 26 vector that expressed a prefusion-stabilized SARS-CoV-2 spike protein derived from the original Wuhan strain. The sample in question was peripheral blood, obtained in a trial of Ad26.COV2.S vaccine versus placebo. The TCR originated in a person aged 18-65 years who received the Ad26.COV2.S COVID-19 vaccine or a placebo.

The CDR3 reads as follows: CASSADRGTQPQHF. The DNA sequence follows: TGTGCCAGCAGCGCTGACAGGGGGACTCAGCCCCAGCATTTT. The chain couples TRBV9 to TRBJ1-5, with 9 junctional bases fitting TRBD1. The CDR3 sequence holds 14 residues, the cysteine and phenylalanine included. The DNA shown is the 42-base CDR3, in frame from base 1. The germline V gene gives CDR1 as SGDLS and CDR2 as YYNGEE. Unmatched junction bases come to 4, with V trimmed by 3 bases and J by 6 bases.